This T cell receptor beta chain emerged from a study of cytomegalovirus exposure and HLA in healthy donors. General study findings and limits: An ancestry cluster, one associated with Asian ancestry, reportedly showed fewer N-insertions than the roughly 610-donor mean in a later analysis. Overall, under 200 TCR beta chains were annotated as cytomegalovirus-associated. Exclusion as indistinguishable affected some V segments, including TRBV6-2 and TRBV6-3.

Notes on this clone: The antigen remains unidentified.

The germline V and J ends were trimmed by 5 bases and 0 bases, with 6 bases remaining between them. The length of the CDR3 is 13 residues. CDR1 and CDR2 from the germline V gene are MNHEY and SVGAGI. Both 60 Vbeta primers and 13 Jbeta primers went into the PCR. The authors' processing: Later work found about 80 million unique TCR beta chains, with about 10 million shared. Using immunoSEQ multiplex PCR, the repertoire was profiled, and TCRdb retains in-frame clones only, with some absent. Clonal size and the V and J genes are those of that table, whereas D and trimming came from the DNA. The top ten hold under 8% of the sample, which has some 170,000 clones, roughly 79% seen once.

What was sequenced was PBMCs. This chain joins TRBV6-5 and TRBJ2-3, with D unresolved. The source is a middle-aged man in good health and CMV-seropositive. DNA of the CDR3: TGTGCCAGCAGTGAAGCTAGCACAGATACGCAGTATTTT. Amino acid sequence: CASSEASTDTQYF.